What follows are 9 T cell receptor beta chains derived from one specimen sequenced in a study of T cell changes during pregnancy in multiple sclerosis. Method: immunoSEQ multiplex PCR; TCRdb's copy keeps in-frame clones and lacks some. Found here are about 76,000 clones, about 93% of them singletons; the top ten hold 1.5% to 2%. Specimen: peripheral blood, collected in the first trimester of pregnancy. The receptors derive from a female donor in good health, enrolled as a control in a pregnancy study.

The chain joins TRBV28 to TRBJ2-7; possibly TRBD2 for D (6 bases). V dropped 4 bases and J dropped 9 bases, with 13 bases sitting between them. Germline V lookup: CDR1 MDHEN, CDR2 SYDVKM. The CDR3 loop spans 12 amino acids. CDR3 nucleotide sequence: TGTGCCAGCAGTTCGGGACTTCCGACGCAGTACTTC. This gives the protein CASSSGLPTQYF. Looking up the rest from reference TRBV28 and TRBJ2-7 gives the full variable domain: DVKVTQSSRYLVKRTGEKVFLECVQDMDHENMFWYRQDPGLGLRLIYFSYDVKMKEKGDIPEGYSVSREKKERFSLILESASTNQTSMYLCASSSGLPTQYFGPGTRLTVT.

This chain uses TRBV28 with TRBJ2-6; 9 bases are shared with TRBD1. Per the germline V gene, CDR1 is MDHEN and CDR2 is SYDVKM. CDR3 length equals 17 residues. The junction had 10 bases not matched to a gene; V was cut back by 9 bases and J by 1 base. The CDR3 DNA reads TGTGCCAGTCACCGTCCCGGGACAGGGTCTGGGGCCAACGTCCTGACTTTC. Translating it yields CASHRPGTGSGANVLTF.

V is TRBV19 and J is TRBJ2-7; D is undetermined. Germline V gives CDR1 LNHDA, CDR2 SQIVND (reference sequence). V was pared by 6 bases and J by 0 bases, with 9 bases between. The CDR3 has 13 amino acids. The CDR3 sequence: CASRPPYSYEQYF. The CDR3 region has the DNA TGTGCCAGTAGGCCGCCCTACTCCTACGAGCAGTACTTC.

The genes are TRBV7-6 and TRBJ2-7, with 8 bases aligning to TRBD2. Germline V CDR1 and CDR2: SGHVS, FNYEAQ. With V trimmed by 1 base and J by 6 bases, 2 bases remained unmatched. This CDR3 spans 13 amino acids. CDR3 nucleotides: TGTGCCAGCAGCTTAGAGCGGGAGCTCGAGCAGTACTTC. It specifies CASSLERELEQYF.

The chain couples TRBV5-1 to TRBJ2-7; 8 positions match TRBD1. V was clipped by 4 bases and J by 1 base; unmatched bases: 7. The CDR3 has 15 residues. CDR1 is SGHRS and CDR2 is YFSETQ in the germline V gene. The CDR3: CASSHGQGFSYEQYF. In nucleotides, the CDR3 is TGCGCCAGCAGCCACGGACAGGGATTTTCCTACGAGCAGTACTTC. The full variable domain, completed using reference TRBV5-1 and TRBJ2-7, is KAGVTQTPRYLIKTRGQQVTLSCSPISGHRSVSWYQQTPGQGLQFLFEYFSETQRNKGNFPGRFSGRQFSNSRSEMNVSTLELGDSALYLCASSHGQGFSYEQYFGPGTRLTVT.

The CDR3, as DNA: TGTGCCAGCAGTTTGACTAGCTCTTCTTCCTACGAGCAGTACTTC. This gives the protein CASSLTSSSSYEQYF. This chain links TRBV28 with TRBJ2-7; the match to TRBD2 covers 7 bases. Germline V gene lookup returns CDR1 MDHEN and CDR2 SYDVKM. V lost 3 bases to trimming and J lost 1 base; unmatched junction nucleotides: 6. The CDR3 contains 15 residues.

This clone was seen more than once but under ten times. The gene calls are TRBV6-1 and TRBJ2-7; tentative D call: TRBD2 (5 bases). This CDR3 is built from 15 residues. V lost 1 base, J lost 3 bases, and 13 bases lay in between. Per the germline V gene, CDR1 is MNHNS and CDR2 is SASEGT. CDR3 protein: CASSEEFGEIYEQYF. The CDR3 DNA reads as TGTGCCAGCAGTGAAGAGTTCGGGGAAATCTACGAGCAGTACTTC.

The chain is built from TRBV5-4 and TRBJ2-2; D is perhaps TRBD2 (5 bases). CDR3 length: 13 amino acids. Trimming stripped 4 bases from V and 7 bases from J, with 11 bases between. Germline CDR1 and CDR2: SGHNT and YYREEE (reference sequence). CDR3 in DNA: TGTGCCAGCAGCCAGGACGGGGTCGGGGAGCTGTTTTTT. Residues: CASSQDGVGELFF.

The rearrangement uses TRBV5-4 and TRBJ2-5; tentatively, D is TRBD2 (6 bases). Germline CDR1 and CDR2: SGHNT and YYREEE (reference sequence). The CDR3 is 12 residues long. The V and J ends lost 3 bases and 4 bases respectively, with 7 bases between them. The CDR3 DNA sequence: TGTGCCAGCAGCTGGGGGGTAGAGACCCAGTACTTC. Its translation is CASSWGVETQYF.